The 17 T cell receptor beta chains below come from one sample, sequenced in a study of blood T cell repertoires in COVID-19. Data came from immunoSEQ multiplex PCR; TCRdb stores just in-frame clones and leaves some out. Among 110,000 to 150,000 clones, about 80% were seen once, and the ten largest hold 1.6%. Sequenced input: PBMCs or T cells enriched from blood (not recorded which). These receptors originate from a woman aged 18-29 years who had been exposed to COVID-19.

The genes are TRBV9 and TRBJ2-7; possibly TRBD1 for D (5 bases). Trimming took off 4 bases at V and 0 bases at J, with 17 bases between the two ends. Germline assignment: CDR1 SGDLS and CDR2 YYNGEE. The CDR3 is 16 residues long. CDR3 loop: CASSHSRTGSSYEQYF. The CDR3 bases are TGTGCCAGCAGCCACTCCCGCACAGGCAGCTCCTACGAGCAGTACTTC.

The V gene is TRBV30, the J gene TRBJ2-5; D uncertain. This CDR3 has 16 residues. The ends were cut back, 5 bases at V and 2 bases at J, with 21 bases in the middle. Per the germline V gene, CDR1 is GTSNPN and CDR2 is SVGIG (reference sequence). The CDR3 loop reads CAWSTATVAAQETQYF. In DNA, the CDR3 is TGTGCCTGGTCTACTGCAACTGTCGCCGCTCAAGAGACCCAGTACTTC.

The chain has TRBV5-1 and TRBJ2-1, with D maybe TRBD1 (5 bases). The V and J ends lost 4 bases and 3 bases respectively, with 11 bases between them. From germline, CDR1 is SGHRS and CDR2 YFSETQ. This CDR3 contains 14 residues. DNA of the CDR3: TGCGCCAGCAGCACGTACGACAGCTACAATGAGCAGTTCTTC. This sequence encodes CASSTYDSYNEQFF.

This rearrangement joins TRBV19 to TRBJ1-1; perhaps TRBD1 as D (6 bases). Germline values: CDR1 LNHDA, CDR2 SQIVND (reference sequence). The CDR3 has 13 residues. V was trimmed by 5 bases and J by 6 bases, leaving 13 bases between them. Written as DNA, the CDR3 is TGTGCCAGTAGTCCCGCGTCAGGGGCTGAAGCTTTCTTT. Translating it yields CASSPASGAEAFF. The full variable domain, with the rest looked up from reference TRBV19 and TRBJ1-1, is DGGITQSPKYLFRKEGQNVTLSCEQNLNHDAMYWYRQDPGQGLRLIYYSQIVNDFQKGDIAEGYSVSREKKESFPLTVTSAQKNPTAFYLCASSPASGAEAFFGQGTRLTVV.

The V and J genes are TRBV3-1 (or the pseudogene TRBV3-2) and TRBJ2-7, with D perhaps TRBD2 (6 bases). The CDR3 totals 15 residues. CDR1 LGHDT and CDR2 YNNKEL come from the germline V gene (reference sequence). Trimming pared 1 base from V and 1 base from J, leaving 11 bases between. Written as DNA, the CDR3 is TGTGCCAGCAGCCAAGTTTCTGGGGGGTCCTACGAGCAGTACTTC. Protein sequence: CASSQVSGGSYEQYF.

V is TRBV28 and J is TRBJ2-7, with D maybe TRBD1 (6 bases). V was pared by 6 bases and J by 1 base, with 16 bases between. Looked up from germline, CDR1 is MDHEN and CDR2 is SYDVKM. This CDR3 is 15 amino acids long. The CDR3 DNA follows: TGTGCCAGCAGCCAAGTTACAGGGTGGTCCTACGAGCAGTACTTC. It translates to CASSQVTGWSYEQYF.

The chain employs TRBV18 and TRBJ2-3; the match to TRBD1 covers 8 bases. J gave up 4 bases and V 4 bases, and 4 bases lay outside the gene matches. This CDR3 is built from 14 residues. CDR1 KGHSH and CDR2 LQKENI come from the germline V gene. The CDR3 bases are TGTGCCAGCTCACAACAGGGGGACGCAGATACGCAGTATTTT. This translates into CASSQQGDADTQYF.

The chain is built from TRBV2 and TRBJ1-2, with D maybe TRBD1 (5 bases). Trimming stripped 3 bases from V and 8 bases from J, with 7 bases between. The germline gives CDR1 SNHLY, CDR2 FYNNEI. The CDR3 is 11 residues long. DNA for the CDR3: TGTGCCAGCAGTGACAGACAGGGCTACACCTTC. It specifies CASSDRQGYTF.

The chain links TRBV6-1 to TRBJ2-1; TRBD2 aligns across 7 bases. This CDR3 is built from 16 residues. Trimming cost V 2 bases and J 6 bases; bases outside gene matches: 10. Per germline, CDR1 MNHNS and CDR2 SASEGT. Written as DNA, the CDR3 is TGTGCCAGCAGTGAACTCCCGAGACTAGCAGTCAATGAGCAGTTCTTC. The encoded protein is CASSELPRLAVNEQFF.

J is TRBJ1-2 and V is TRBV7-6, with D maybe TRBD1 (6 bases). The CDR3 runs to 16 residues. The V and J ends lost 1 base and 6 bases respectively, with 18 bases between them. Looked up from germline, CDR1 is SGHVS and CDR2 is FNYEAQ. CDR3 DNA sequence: TGTGCCAGCAGCTTAGAAAACGCGGGGGGGCTAAATGGCTACACCTTC. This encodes CASSLENAGGLNGYTF.

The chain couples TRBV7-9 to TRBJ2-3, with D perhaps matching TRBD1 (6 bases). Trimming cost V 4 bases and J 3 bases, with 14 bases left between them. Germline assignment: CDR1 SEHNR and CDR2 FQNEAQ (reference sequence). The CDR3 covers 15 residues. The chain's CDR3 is CASSSPSGVTDTQYF. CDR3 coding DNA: TGTGCCAGCAGCTCCCCGTCAGGGGTGACAGATACGCAGTATTTT.

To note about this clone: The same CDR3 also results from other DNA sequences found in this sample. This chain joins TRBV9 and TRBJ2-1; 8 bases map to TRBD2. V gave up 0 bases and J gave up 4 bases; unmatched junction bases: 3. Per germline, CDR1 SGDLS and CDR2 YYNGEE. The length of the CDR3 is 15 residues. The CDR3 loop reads CASSVAGGPYNEQFF. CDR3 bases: TGTGCCAGCAGCGTAGCGGGAGGGCCATACAATGAGCAGTTCTTC.

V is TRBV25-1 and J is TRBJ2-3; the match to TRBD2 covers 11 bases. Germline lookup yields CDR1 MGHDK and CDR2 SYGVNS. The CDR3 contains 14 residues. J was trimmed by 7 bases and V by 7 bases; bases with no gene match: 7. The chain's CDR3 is CASNIAGGPNTQYF. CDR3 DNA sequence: TGTGCCAGCAATATAGCGGGAGGGCCTAATACGCAGTATTTT.

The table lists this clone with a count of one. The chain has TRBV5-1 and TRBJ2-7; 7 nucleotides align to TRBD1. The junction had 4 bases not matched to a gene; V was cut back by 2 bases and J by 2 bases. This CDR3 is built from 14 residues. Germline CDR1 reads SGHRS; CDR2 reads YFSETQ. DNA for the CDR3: TGCGCCAGCAGCTTACAGGGGTCAACCTACGAGCAGTACTTC. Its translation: CASSLQGSTYEQYF.

DNA of the CDR3: TGTGCCAGCAGTTGGTGGGGGGGATACACTGAAGCTTTCTTT. Residues: CASSWWGGYTEAFF. This chain uses TRBV6-5 with TRBJ1-1, with D perhaps matching TRBD1 (5 bases). CDR3 size: 14 residues. Per the germline V gene, CDR1 is MNHEY and CDR2 is SVGAGI. V dropped 4 bases and J dropped 3 bases, with 12 bases sitting between them.

CDR3 protein: CASSSRDRIPYGYTF. The CDR3 DNA reads as TGTGCCAGCAGTTCCAGGGACAGAATCCCCTATGGCTACACCTTC. The rearrangement links TRBV27 to TRBJ1-2, with 7 bases fitting TRBD1. Germline V gene lookup returns CDR1 MNHEY and CDR2 SMNVEV (reference sequence). The CDR3 has 15 residues. The V segment lost 4 bases and the J segment 4 bases; nucleotides outside the gene matches: 9.

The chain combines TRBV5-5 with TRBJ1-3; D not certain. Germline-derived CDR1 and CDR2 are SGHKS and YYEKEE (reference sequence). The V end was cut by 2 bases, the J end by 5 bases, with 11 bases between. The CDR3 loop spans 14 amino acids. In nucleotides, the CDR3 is TGTGCCAGCAGCTTTCTGGCAGGAAGAAACACCATATATTTT. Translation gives CASSFLAGRNTIYF.